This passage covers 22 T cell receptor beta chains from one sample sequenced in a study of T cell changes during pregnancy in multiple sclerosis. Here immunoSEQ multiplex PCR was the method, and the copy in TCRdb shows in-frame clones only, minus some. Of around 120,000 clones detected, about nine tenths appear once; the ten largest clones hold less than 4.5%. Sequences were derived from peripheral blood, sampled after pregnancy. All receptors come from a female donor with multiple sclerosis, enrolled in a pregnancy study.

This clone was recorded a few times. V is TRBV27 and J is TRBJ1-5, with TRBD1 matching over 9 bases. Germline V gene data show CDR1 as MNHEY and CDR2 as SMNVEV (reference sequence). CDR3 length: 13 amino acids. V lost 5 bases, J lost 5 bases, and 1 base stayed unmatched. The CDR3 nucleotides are TGTGCCAGCAGTGGGGACAGGGATCAGCCCCAGCATTTT. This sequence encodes CASSGDRDQPQHF.

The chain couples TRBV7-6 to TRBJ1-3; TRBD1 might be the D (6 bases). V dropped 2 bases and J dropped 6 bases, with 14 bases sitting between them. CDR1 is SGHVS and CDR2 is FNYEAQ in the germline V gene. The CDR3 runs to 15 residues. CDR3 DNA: TGTGCCAGCAGCTTAAGGTCGACAGGAGCAAACACCATATATTTT. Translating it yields CASSLRSTGANTIYF.

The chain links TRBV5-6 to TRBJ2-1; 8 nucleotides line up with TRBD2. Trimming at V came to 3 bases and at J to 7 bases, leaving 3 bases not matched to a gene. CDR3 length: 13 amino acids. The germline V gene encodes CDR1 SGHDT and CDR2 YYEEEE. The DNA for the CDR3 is TGTGCCAGCAGCTCGGGGGGGTGGAATGAGCAGTTCTTC. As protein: CASSSGGWNEQFF. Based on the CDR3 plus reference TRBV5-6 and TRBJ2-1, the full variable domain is DAGVTQSPTHLIKTRGQQVTLRCSPKSGHDTVSWYQQALGQGPQFIFQYYEEEERQRGNFPDRFSGHQFPNYSSELNVNALLLGDSALYLCASSSGGWNEQFFGPGTRLTVL.

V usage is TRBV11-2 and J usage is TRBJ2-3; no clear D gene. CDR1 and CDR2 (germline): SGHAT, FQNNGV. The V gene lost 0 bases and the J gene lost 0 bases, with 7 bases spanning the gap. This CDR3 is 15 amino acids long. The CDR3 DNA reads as TGTGCCAGCAGCTTAGATGGAGCTAGCACAGATACGCAGTATTTT. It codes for CASSLDGASTDTQYF.

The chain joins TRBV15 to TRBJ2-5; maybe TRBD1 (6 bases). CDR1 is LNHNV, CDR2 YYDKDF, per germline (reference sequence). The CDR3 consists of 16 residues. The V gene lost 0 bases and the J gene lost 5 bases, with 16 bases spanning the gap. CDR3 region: CATSRELGQGHETQYF. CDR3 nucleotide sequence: TGTGCCACCAGCAGAGAATTGGGCCAGGGACATGAGACCCAGTACTTC.

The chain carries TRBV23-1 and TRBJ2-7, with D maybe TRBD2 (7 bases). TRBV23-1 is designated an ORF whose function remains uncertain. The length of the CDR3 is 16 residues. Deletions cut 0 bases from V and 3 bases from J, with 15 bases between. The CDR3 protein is CASSQSPGGVGYEQYF. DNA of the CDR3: TGCGCCAGCAGTCAATCGCCGGGGGGCGTCGGCTACGAGCAGTACTTC.

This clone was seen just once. Written as DNA, the CDR3 is TGTGCCAGCAGTGAAAAGGGGACAGGGGCGAGTTTTAGTGGCAATCAGCCCCAGCATTTT. Amino acid sequence: CASSEKGTGASFSGNQPQHF. The chain employs TRBV6-1 and TRBJ1-5; 10 bases align to TRBD1. Germline V gene lookup returns CDR1 MNHNS and CDR2 SASEGT. The CDR3 totals 20 residues. Germline trimming cut 2 bases from V and 2 bases from J; bases unmatched to any gene: 15.

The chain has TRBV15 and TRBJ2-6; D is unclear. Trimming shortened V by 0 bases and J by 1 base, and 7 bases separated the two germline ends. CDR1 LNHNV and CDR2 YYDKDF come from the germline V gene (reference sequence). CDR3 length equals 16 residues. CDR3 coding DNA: TGTGCCACCAGCAGAGATCTCGGGTCTGGGGCCAACGTCCTGACTTTC. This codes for CATSRDLGSGANVLTF.

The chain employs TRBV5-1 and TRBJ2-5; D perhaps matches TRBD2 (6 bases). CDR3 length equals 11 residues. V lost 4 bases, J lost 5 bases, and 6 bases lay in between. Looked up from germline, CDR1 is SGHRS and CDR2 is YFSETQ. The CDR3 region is CASSRGETQYF. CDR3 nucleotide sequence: TGCGCCAGCAGCCGGGGGGAGACCCAGTACTTC.

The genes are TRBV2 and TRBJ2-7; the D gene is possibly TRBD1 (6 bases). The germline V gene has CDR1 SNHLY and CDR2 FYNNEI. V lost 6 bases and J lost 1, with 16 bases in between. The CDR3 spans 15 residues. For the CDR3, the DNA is TGTGCCAGCAGCAGCAGGGGTATTGGGTCCTACGAGCAGTACTTC. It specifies CASSSRGIGSYEQYF. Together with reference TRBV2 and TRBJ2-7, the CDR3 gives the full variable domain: EPEVTQTPSHQVTQMGQEVILRCVPISNHLYFYWYRQILGQKVEFLVSFYNNEISEKSEIFDDQFSVERPDGSNFTLKIRSTKLEDSAMYFCASSSRGIGSYEQYFGPGTRLTVT.

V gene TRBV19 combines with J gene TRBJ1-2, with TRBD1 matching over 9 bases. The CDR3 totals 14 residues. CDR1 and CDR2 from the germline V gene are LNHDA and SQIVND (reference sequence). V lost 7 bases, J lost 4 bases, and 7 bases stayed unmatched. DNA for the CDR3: TGTGCCAGTATTAGCAGGACAGGGGTCTATGGCTACACCTTC. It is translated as CASISRTGVYGYTF.

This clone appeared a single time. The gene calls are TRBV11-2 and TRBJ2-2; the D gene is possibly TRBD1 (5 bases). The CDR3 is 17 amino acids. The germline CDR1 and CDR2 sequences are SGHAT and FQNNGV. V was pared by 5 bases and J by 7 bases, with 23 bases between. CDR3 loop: CASSPGHFRVVGGELFF. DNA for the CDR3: TGTGCCAGCAGCCCCGGACACTTTAGAGTTGTGGGCGGGGAGCTGTTTTTT.

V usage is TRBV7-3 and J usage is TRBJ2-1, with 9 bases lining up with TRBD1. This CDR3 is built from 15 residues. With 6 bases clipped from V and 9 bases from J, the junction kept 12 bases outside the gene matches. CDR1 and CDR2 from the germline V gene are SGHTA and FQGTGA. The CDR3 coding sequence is TGTGCCAGCAGTCCCCGATCCCGGGACAGGGTTGAGCAGTTCTTC. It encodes CASSPRSRDRVEQFF.

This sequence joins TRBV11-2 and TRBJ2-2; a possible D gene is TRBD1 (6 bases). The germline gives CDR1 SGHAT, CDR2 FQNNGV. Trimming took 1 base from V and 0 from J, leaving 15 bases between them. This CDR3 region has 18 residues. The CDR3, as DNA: TGTGCCAGCAGCTTAGGGGCTCCAGGGGTCCCGAACACCGGGGAGCTGTTTTTT. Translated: CASSLGAPGVPNTGELFF.

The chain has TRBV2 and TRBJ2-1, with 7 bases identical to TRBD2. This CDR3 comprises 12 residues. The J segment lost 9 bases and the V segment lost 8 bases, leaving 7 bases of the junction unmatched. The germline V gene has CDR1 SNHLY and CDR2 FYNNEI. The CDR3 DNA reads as TGTGCCAGCTCTGGACTAGAAGGTGAGCAGTTCTTC. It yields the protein CASSGLEGEQFF.

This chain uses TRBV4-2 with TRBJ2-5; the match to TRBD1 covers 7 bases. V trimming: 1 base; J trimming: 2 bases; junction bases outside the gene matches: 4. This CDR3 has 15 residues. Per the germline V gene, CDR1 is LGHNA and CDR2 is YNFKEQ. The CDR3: CASSQGTGVQETQYF. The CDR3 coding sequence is TGTGCCAGCAGCCAAGGAACAGGGGTACAAGAGACCCAGTACTTC.

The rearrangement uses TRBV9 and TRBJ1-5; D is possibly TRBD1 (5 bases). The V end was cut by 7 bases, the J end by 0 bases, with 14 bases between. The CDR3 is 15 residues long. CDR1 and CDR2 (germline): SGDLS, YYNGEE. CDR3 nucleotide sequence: TGTGCCAGCGGACCATGGGGGGATAGCAATCAGCCCCAGCATTTT. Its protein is CASGPWGDSNQPQHF.

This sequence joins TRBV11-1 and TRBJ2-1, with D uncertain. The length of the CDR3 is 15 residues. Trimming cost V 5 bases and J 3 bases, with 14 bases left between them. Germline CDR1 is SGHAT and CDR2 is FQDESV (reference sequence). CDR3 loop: CASSLLGSDYNEQFF. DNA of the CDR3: TGTGCCAGCAGCCTCCTCGGGTCGGACTACAATGAGCAGTTCTTC.

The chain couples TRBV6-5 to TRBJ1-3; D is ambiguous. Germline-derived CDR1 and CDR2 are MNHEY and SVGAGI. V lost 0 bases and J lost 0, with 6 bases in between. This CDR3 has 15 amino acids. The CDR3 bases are TGTGCCAGCAGTTACTCCGGGGACTCTGGAAACACCATATATTTT. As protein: CASSYSGDSGNTIYF.

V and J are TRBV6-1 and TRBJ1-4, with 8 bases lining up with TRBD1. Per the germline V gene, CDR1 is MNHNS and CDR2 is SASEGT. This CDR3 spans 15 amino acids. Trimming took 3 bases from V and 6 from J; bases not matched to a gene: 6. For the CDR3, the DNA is TGTGCCAGCAGTGATGCAGGACAGGGCTATGAAAAACTGTTTTTT. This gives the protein CASSDAGQGYEKLFF.

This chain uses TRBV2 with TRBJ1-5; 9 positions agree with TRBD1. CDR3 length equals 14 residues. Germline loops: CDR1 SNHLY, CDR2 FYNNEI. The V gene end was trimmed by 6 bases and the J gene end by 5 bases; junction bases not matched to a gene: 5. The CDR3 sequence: CASRNRGLDQPQHF. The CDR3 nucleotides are TGTGCCAGCAGAAACAGGGGGCTGGATCAGCCCCAGCATTTT.

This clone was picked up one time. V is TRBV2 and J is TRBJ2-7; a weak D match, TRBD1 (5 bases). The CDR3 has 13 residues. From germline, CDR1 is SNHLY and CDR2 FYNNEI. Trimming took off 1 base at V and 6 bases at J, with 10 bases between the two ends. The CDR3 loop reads CASSEDRLGEQYF. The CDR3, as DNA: TGTGCCAGCAGTGAAGACAGGTTAGGCGAGCAGTACTTC. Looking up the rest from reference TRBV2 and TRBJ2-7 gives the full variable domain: EPEVTQTPSHQVTQMGQEVILRCVPISNHLYFYWYRQILGQKVEFLVSFYNNEISEKSEIFDDQFSVERPDGSNFTLKIRSTKLEDSAMYFCASSEDRLGEQYFGPGTRLTVT.